The present T cell receptor beta chain was sequenced within a study of cytotoxic CD8 clonotypes in ibrutinib-treated CLL. Study-wide findings and caveats: There were few public clonotypes, and on treatment they contracted or stayed stable.

With 3 bases clipped from V and 7 bases from J, the junction kept 6 bases outside the gene matches. The CDR3 contains 14 residues. CDR1 is SGDLS, CDR2 YYNGEE, per germline. In its sample, this clone was seen a few times. Its target is unknown. Measured with immunoSEQ multiplex PCR; TCRdb has only the in-frame clones, and not every one. The sample has approximately 200,000 clones; over 55% are singletons. Here the sequenced sample was PBMCs, taken after 24 months of ibrutinib treatment. This TCR derives from a human donor with chronic lymphocytic leukemia. The V and J genes are TRBV9 and TRBJ1-4; 7 bases are a match to TRBD1. DNA of the CDR3: TGTGCCAGCAGCGGCCGCCGACAGGGTGAAAAACTGTTTTTT. Protein: CASSGRRQGEKLFF.